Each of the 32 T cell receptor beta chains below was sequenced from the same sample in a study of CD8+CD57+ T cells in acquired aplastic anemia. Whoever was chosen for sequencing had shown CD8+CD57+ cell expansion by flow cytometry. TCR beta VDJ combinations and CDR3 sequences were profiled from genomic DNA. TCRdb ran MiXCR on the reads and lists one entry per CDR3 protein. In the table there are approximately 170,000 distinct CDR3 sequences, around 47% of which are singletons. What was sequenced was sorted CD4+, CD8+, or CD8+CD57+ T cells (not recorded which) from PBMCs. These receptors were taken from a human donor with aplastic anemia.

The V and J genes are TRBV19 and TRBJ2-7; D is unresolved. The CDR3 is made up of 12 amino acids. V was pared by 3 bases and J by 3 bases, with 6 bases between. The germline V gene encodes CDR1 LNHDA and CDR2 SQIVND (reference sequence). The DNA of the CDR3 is TGTGCCAGTAGTATTGAAGTCTACGAGCAGTACTTC. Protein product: CASSIEVYEQYF.

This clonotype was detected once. CDR3 sequence: CSAGDRGNTGELFF. DNA for the CDR3: TGCAGCGCCGGAGACAGGGGGAACACCGGGGAGCTGTTTTTT. J is TRBJ2-2 and V is TRBV29-1; 8 bases line up with TRBD1. This CDR3 has 14 amino acids. CDR1 and CDR2 (germline): SQVTM, ANQGSEA. J was trimmed by 1 base and V by 7 bases; bases with no gene match: 5.

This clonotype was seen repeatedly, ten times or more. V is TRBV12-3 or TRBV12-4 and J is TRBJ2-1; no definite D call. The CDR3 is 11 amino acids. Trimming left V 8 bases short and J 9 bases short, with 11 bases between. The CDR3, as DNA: TGTGCCAGCGACCGACTGGGTGAGCAGTTCTTC. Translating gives CASDRLGEQFF.

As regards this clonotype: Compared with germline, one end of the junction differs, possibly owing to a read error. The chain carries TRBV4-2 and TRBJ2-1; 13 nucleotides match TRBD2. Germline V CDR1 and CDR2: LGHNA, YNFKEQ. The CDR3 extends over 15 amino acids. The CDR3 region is CASTQTSGGARGQFF. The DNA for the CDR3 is TGTGCCAGCACCCAAACTAGCGGGGGGGCCAGAGGGCAGTTCTTC.

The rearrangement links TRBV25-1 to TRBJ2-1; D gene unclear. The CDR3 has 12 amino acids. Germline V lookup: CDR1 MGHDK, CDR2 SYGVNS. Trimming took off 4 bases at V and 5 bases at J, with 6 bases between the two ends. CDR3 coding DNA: TGTGCCAGCAGTGGAAACGACAATGAGCAGTTCTTC. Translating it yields CASSGNDNEQFF.

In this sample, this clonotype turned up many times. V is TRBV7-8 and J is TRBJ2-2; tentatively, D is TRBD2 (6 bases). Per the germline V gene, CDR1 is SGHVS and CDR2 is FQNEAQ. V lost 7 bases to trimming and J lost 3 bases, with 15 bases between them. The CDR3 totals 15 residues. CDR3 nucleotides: TGTGCCAGCAATGTAGGGACTTTATACACCGGGGAGCTGTTTTTT. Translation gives CASNVGTLYTGELFF.

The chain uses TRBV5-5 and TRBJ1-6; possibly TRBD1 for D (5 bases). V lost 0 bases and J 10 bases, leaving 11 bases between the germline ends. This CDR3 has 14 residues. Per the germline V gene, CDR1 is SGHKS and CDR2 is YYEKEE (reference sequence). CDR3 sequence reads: CASSLVQGGSPLHF. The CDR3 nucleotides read TGTGCCAGCAGCTTGGTCCAGGGCGGCTCACCCCTCCACTTT.

CDR3 in amino acids: CASTGLAGGSDTQYF. CDR3 bases: TGTGCCAGTACGGGACTAGCGGGAGGGTCCGATACGCAGTATTTT. The chain carries TRBV2 and TRBJ2-3; 16 bases line up with TRBD2. This CDR3 is built from 15 residues. V shed 9 bases and J 6 bases; nucleotides not matched to a gene: 6. CDR1 is SNHLY and CDR2 is FYNNEI in the germline V gene.

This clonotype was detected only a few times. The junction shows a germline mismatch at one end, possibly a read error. The CDR3 sequence: CASSLLRTGRTEALF. DNA of the CDR3: TGTGCCAGCAGCTTGTTGCGGACAGGGAGGACTGAAGCTCTCTTT. The rearrangement links TRBV5-5 to TRBJ1-1; TRBD1 aligns across 8 bases. Per germline, CDR1 SGHKS and CDR2 YYEKEE (reference sequence). The CDR3 sequence is 15 residues long. Drawing the rest from reference TRBV5-5 and TRBJ1-1, the complete variable domain is DAGVTQSPTHLIKTRGQQVTLRCSPISGHKSVSWYQQVLGQGPQFIFQYYEKEERGRGNFPDRFSARQFPNYSSELNVNALLLGDSALYLCASSLLRTGRTEALFGQGTRLTVV.

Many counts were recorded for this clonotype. CDR3 nucleotides: TGTGCCAGCAGCGTCGGACTAGCTTGGAACAATGAGCAGTTCTTC. It codes for CASSVGLAWNNEQFF. V gene TRBV9 combines with J gene TRBJ2-1; 8 positions agree with TRBD2. Germline V CDR1 and CDR2: SGDLS, YYNGEE. The CDR3 runs to 15 residues. The J segment lost 5 bases and the V segment lost 2 bases, leaving 6 bases of the junction unmatched. The entire variable domain, with the rest obtained from reference TRBV9 and TRBJ2-1, is as follows: DSGVTQTPKHLITATGQRVTLRCSPRSGDLSVYWYQQSLDQGLQFLIQYYNGEERAKGNILERFSAQQFPDLHSELNLSSLELGDSALYFCASSVGLAWNNEQFFGPGTRLTVL.

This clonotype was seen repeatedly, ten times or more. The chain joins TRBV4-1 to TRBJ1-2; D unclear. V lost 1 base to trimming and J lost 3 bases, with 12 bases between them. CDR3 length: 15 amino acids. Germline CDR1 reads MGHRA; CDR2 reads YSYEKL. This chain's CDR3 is CASSQVFVVDYGYTF. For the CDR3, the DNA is TGCGCCAGCAGCCAAGTATTCGTGGTTGACTATGGCTACACCTTC.

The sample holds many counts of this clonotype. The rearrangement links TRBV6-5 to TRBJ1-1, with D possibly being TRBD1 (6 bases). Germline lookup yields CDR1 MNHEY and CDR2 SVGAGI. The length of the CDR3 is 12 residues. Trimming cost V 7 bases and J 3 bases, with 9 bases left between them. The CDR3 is CASNRADTEAFF. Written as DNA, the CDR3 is TGTGCCAGCAACAGGGCTGACACTGAAGCTTTCTTT.

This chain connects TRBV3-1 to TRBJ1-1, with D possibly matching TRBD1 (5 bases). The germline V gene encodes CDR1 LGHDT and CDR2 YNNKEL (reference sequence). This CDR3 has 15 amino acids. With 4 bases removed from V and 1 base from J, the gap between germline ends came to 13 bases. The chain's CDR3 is CASSLDGGENTEAFF. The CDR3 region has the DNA TGTGCCAGCAGCCTGGATGGGGGTGAGAACACTGAAGCTTTCTTT.

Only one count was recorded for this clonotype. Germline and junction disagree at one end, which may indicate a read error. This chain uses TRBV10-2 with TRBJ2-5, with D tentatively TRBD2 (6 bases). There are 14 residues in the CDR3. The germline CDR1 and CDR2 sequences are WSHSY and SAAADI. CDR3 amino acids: CASSQLRDMETQYF. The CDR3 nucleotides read TGTGCCAGCAGCCAGTTGCGGGATATGGAGACCCAGTACTTC.

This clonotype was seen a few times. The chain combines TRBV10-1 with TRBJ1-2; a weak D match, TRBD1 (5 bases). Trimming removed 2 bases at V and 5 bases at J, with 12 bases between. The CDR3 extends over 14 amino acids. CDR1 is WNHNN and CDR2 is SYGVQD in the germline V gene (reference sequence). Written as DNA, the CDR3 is TGCGCCAGCAGTGAGACAGGTTTTGGGTATGGCTACACCTTC. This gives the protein CASSETGFGYGYTF.

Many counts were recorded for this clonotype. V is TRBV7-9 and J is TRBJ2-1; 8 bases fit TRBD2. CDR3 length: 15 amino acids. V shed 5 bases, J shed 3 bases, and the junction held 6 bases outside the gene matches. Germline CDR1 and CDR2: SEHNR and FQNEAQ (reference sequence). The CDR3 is CASSVAGTSYNEQFF. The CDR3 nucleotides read TGTGCCAGCAGCGTCGCCGGGACTAGCTACAATGAGCAGTTCTTC.

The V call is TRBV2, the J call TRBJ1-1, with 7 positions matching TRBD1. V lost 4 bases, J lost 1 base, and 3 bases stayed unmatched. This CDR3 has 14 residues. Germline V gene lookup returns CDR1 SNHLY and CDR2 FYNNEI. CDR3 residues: CASSGDSSNTEAFF. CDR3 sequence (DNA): TGTGCCAGCAGTGGGGACAGTTCGAACACTGAAGCTTTCTTT.

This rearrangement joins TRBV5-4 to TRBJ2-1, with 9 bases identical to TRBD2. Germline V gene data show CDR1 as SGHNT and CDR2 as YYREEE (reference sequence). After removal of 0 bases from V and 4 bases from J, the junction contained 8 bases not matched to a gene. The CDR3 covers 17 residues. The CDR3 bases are TGTGCCAGCAGCTTGGGGGTGCTAGCGGGGATTTACAATGAGCAGTTCTTC. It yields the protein CASSLGVLAGIYNEQFF. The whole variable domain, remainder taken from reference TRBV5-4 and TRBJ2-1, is ETGVTQSPTHLIKTRGQQVTLRCSSQSGHNTVSWYQQALGQGPQFIFQYYREEENGRGNFPPRFSGLQFPNYSSELNVNALELDDSALYLCASSLGVLAGIYNEQFFGPGTRLTVL.

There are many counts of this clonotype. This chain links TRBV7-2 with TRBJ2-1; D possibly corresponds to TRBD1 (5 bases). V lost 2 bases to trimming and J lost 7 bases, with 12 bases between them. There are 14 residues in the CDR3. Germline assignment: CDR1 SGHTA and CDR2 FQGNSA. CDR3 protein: CASSLSVRANEQFF. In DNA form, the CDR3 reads TGTGCCAGCAGCTTATCTGTCAGGGCGAATGAGCAGTTCTTC.

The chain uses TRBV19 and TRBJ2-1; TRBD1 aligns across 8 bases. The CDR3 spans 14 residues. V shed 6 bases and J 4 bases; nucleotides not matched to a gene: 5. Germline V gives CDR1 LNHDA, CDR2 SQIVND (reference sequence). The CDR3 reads CASRGQATYNEQFF. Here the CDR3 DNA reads TGTGCCAGTAGGGGACAGGCGACTTACAATGAGCAGTTCTTC.

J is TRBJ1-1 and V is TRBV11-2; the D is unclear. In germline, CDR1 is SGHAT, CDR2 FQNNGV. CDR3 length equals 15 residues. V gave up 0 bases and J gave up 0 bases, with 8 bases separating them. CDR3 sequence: CASSLEAAMNTEAFF. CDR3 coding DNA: TGTGCCAGCAGCTTAGAGGCGGCCATGAACACTGAAGCTTTCTTT.

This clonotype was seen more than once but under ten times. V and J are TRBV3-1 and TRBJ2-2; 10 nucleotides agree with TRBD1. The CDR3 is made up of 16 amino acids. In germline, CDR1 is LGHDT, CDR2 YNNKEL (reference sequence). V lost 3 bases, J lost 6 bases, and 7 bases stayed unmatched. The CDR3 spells CASSHSGTGEAGELFF. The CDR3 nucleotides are TGTGCCAGCAGCCACTCCGGGACAGGGGAGGCCGGGGAGCTGTTTTTT. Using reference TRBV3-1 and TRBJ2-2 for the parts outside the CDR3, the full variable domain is DTAVSQTPKYLVTQMGNDKSIKCEQNLGHDTMYWYKQDSKKFLKIMFSYNNKELIINETVPNRFSPKSPDKAHLNLHINSLELGDSAVYFCASSHSGTGEAGELFFGEGSRLTVL.

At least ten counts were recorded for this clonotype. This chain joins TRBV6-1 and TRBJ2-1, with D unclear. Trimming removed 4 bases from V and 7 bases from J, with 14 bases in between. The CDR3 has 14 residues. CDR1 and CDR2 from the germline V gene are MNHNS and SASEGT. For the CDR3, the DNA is TGTGCCAGCAGTGTCTGGCCTACTGGGAATGAGCAGTTCTTC. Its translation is CASSVWPTGNEQFF.

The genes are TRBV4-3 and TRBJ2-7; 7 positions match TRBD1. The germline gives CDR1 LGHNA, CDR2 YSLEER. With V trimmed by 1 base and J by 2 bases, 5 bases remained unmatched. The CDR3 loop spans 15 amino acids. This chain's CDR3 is CASSQVKGGAYEQYF. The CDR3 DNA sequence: TGCGCCAGCAGCCAAGTGAAAGGGGGCGCCTACGAGCAGTACTTC.

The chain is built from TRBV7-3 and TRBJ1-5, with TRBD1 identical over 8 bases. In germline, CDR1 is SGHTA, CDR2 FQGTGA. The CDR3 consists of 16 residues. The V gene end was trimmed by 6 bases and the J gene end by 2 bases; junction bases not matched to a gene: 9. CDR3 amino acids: CASSSRTGRGNQPQHF. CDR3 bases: TGTGCCAGCAGTAGTAGGACAGGGAGAGGCAATCAGCCCCAGCATTTT.

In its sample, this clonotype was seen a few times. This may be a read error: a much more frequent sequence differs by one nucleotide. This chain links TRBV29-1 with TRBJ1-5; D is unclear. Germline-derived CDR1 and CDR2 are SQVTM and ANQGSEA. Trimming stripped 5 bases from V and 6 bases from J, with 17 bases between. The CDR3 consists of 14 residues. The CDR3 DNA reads TGCAGCGTTCTCTTATCTGGTCTTGGTCAGCCCCAGCATTTT. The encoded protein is CSVLLSGLGQPQHF.

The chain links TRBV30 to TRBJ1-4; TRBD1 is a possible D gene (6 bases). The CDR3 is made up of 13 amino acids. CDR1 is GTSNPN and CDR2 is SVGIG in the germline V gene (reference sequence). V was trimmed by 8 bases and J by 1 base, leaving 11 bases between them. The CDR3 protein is CAQSGQTNEKLFF. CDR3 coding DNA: TGTGCCCAATCGGGACAAACTAATGAAAAACTGTTTTTT.

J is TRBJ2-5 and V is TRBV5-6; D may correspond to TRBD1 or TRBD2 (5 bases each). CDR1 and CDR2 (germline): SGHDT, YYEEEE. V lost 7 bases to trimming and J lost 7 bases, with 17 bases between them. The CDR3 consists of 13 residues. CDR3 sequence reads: CASSAGLGGTQYF. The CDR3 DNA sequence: TGTGCCAGCTCTGCGGGCCTTGGGGGGACCCAGTACTTC.

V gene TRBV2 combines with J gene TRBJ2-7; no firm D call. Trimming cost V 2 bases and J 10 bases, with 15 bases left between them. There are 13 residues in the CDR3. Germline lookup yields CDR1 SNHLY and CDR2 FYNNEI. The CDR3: CASSENPWRFQYF. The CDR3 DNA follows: TGTGCCAGCAGTGAAAATCCCTGGAGATTTCAGTACTTC.

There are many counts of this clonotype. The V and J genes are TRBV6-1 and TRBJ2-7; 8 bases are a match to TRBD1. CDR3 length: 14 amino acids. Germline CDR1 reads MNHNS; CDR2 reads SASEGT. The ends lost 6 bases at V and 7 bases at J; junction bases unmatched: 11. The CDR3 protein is CASRPPGTGEEQYV. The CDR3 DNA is TGTGCCAGCAGGCCTCCCGGGACAGGTGAGGAGCAGTACGTC.

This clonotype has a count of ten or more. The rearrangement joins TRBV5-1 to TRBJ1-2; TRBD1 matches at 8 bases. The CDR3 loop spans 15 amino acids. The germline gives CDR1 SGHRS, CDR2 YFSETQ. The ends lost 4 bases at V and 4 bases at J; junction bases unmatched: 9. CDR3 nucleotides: TGCGCCAGCAGCCGAACCGGGACAGGCGTCTATGGCTACACCTTC. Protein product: CASSRTGTGVYGYTF.

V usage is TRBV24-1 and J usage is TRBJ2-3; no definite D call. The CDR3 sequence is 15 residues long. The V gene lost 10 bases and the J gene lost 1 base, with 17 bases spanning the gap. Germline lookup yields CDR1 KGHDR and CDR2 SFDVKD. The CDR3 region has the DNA TGTGCCACGGGTGGACCAGAAACACGCACAGATACGCAGTATTTT. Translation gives CATGGPETRTDTQYF.